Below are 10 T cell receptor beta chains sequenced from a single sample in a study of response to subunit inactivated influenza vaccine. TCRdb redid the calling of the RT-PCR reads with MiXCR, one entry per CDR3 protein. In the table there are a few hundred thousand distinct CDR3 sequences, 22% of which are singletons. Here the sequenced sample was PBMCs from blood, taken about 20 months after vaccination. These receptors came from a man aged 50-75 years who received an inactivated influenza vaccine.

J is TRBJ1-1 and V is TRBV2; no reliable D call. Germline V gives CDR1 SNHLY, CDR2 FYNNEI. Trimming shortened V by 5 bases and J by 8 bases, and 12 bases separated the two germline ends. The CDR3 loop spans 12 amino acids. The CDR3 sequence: CASSPSAGEAFF. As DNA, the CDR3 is TGTGCCAGCAGTCCCTCGGCAGGAGAAGCTTTCTTT.

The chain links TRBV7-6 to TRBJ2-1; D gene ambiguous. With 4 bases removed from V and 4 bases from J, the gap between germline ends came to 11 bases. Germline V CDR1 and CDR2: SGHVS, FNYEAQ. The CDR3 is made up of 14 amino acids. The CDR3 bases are TGTGCCAGCAGCTCGGTCCCAGAGTACAATGAGCAGTTCTTC. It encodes CASSSVPEYNEQFF. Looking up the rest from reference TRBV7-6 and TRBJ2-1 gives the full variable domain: GAGVSQSPRYKVTKRGQDVALRCDPISGHVSLYWYRQALGQGPEFLTYFNYEAQQDKSGLPNDRFSAERPEGSISTLTIQRTEQRDSAMYRCASSSVPEYNEQFFGPGTRLTVL.

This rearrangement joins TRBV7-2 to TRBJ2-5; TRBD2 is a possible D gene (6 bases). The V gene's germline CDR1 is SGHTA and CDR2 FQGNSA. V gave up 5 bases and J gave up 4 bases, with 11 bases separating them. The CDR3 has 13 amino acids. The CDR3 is CASSQLARETQYF. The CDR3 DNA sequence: TGTGCCAGCAGCCAACTAGCTCGAGAGACCCAGTACTTC.

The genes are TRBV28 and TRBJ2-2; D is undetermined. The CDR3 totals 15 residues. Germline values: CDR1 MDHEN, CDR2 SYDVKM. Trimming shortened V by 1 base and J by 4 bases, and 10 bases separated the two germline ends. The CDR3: CASSLSAPGTGELFF. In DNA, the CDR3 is TGTGCCAGCAGTTTATCCGCCCCGGGCACCGGGGAGCTGTTTTTT.

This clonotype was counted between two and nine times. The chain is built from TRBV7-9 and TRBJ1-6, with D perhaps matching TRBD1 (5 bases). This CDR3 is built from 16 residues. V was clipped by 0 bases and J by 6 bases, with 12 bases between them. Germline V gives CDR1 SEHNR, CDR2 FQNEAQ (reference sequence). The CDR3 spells CASSLAPGRGNSPLHF. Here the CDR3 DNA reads TGTGCCAGCAGCTTAGCGCCGGGAAGGGGTAATTCACCCCTCCACTTT. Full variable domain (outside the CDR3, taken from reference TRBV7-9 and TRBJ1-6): DTGVSQNPRHKITKRGQNVTFRCDPISEHNRLYWYRQTLGQGPEFLTYFQNEAQLEKSRLLSDRFSAERPKGSFSTLEIQRTEQGDSAMYLCASSLAPGRGNSPLHFGNGTRLTVT.

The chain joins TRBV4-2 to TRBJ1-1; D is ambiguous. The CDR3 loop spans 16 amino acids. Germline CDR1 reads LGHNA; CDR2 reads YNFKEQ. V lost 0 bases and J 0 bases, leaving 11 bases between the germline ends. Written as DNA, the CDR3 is TGTGCCAGCAGCCAAGATCCCCAGAATTTGAACACTGAAGCTTTCTTT. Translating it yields CASSQDPQNLNTEAFF.

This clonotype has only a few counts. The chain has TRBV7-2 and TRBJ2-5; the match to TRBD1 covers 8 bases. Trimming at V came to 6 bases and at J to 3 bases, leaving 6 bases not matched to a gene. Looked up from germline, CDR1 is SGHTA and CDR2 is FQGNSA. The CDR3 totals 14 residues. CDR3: CASSQGAGEETQYF. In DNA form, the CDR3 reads TGTGCCAGCAGTCAGGGGGCGGGTGAAGAGACCCAGTACTTC.

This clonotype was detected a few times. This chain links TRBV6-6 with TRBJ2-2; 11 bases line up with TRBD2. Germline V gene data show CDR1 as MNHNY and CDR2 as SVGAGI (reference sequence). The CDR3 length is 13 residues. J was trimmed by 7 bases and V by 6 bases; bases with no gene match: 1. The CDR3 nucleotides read TGTGCCAGCAGGGGGACTAGCGGCGGGGAGCTGTTTTTT. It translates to CASRGTSGGELFF.

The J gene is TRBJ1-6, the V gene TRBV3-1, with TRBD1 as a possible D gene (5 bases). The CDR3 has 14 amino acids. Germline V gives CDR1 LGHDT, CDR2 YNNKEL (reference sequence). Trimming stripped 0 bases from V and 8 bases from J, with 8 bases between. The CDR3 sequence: CASSQDRGDSPLHF. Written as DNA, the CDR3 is TGTGCCAGCAGCCAAGATAGAGGGGATTCACCCCTCCACTTT.

The CDR3 DNA is TGTGCCATCAGTGATGGTCTAGCGGGAGCCTACGAGCAGTACTTC. It specifies CAISDGLAGAYEQYF. V gene TRBV10-3 combines with J gene TRBJ2-7; 10 nucleotides line up with TRBD2. The trim removed 3 bases at V and 2 bases at J, leaving 4 bases unmatched. This CDR3 contains 15 residues. Germline V lookup: CDR1 ENHRY, CDR2 SYGVKD.